The entry below gives a single T cell receptor beta chain sequence along with its context. The junction departs from the called germline gene at one end, perhaps through a read error. This sample is drawn from a study of cytomegalovirus exposure and HLA in healthy donors. In the PCR, 60 Vbeta and 13 Jbeta primers were used. Assay used: immunoSEQ multiplex PCR; TCRdb lists only in-frame clones, some missing. Of some 130,000 clones in the sample, roughly 85% are singletons; the top ten hold 6.5% to 7%. There are 17 residues in the CDR3. Germline-derived CDR1 and CDR2 are SEHNR and FQNEAQ (reference sequence).

J is TRBJ2-7 and V is TRBV7-9; TRBD2 might be the D (6 bases). The sequence was collected from a middle-aged man in good health and CMV-seropositive. Specimen: PBMCs. The CDR3 is CSSSLGFGRGVSYEQYF. CDR3 DNA: TGTTCCAGCAGCTTAGGGTTTGGGCGGGGAGTTTCCTACGAGCAGTACTTC.